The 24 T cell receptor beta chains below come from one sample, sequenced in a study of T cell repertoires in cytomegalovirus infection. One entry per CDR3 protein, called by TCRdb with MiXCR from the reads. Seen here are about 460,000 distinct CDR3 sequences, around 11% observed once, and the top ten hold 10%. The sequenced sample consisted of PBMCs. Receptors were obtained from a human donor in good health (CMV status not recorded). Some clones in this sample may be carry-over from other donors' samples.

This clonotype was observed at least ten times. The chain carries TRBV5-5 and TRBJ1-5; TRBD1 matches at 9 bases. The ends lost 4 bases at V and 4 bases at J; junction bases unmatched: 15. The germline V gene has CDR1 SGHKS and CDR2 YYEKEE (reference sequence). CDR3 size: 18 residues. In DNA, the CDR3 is TGTGCCAGCAGCCGTCAACCCACAGGGGGCGAGGTGAATCAGCCCCAGCATTTT. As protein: CASSRQPTGGEVNQPQHF.

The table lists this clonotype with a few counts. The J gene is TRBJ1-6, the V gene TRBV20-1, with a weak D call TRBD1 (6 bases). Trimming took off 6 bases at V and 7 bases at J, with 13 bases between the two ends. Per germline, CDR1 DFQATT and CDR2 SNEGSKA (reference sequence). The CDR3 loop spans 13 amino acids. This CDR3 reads CSARSRGNSPLHF. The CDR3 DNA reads TGCAGTGCCAGGTCCAGGGGCAATTCACCCCTCCACTTT.

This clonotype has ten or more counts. The CDR3 DNA sequence: TGTGCCAGCAGACAGGTGGATAGCAATCAGCCCCAGCATTTT. This sequence encodes CASRQVDSNQPQHF. The chain carries TRBV2 and TRBJ1-5; the D gene is possibly TRBD1 (5 bases). The ends were cut back, 6 bases at V and 0 bases at J, with 9 bases in the middle. In germline, CDR1 is SNHLY, CDR2 FYNNEI. The CDR3 totals 14 residues.

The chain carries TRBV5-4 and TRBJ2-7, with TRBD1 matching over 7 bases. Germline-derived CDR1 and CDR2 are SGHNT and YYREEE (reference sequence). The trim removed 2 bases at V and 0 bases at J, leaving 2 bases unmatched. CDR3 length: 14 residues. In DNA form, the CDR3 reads TGTGCCAGCAGCTTCCAGGGGGTCTCCTACGAGCAGTACTTC. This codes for CASSFQGVSYEQYF.

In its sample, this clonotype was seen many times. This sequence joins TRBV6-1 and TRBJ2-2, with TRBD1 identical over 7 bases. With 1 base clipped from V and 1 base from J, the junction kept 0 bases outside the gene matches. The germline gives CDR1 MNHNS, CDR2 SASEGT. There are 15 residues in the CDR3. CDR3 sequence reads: CASSEDRGNTGELFF. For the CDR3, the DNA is TGTGCCAGCAGTGAAGACAGGGGGAACACCGGGGAGCTGTTTTTT.

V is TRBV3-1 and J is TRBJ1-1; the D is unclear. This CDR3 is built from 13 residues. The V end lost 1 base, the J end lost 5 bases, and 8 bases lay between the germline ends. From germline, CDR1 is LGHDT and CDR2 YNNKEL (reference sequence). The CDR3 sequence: CASSQGVGTEAFF. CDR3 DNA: TGTGCCAGCAGCCAAGGAGTAGGGACTGAAGCTTTCTTT.

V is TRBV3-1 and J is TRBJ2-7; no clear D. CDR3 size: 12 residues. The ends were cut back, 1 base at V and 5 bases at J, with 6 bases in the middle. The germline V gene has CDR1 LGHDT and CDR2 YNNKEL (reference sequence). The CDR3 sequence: CASSQVSHEQYF. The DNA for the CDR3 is TGTGCCAGCAGCCAAGTGTCCCACGAGCAGTACTTC.

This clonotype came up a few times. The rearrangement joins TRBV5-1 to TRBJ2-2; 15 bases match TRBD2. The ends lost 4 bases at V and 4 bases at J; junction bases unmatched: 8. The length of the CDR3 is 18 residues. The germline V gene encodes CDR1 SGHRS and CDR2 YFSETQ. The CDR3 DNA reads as TGCGCCAGCAGCCTATCGGGACTAGCGGGAGGTGTCACCGGGGAGCTGTTTTTT. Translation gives CASSLSGLAGGVTGELFF.

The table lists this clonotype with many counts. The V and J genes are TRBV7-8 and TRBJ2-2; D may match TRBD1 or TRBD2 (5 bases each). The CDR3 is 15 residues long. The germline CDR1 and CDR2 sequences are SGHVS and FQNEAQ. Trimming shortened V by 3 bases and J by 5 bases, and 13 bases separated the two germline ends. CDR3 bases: TGTGCCAGCAGCTTTCAGGGAGCCCAAACCGGGGAGCTGTTTTTT. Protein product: CASSFQGAQTGELFF.

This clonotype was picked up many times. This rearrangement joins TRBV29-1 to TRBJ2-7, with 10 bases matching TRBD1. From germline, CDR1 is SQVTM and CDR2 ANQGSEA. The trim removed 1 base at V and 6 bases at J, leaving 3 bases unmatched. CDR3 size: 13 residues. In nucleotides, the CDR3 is TGCAGCGTTGAAGGGACAGGGGGGACCGAGCAGTACTTC. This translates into CSVEGTGGTEQYF.

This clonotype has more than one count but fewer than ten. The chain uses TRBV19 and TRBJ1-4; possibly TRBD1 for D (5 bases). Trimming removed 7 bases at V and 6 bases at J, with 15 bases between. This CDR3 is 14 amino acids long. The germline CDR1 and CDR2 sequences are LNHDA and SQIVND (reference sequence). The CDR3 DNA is TGTGCCAGTACCGTTCGGGGGTCGGATGAAAAACTGTTTTTT. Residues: CASTVRGSDEKLFF.

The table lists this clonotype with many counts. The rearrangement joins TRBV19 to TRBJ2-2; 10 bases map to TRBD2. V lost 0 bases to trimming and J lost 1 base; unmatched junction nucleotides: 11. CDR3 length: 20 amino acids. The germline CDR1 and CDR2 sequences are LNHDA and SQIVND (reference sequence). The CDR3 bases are TGTGCCAGTAGTATAGATCCGAGACGAATAGCGGGGGGGAACACCGGGGAGCTGTTTTTT. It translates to CASSIDPRRIAGGNTGELFF.

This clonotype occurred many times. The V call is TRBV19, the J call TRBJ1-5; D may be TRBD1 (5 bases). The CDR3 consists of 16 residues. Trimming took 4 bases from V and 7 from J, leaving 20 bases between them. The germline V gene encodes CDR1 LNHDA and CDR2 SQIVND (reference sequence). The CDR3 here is CASSSGDRDFGQPQHF. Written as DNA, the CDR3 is TGTGCCAGTAGTAGCGGGGACCGAGACTTTGGCCAGCCCCAGCATTTT.

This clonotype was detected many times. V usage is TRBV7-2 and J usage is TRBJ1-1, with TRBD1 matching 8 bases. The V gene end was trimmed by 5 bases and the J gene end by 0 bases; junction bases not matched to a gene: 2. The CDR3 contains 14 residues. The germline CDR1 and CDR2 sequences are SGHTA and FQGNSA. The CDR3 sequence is CASSQDRVNTEAFF. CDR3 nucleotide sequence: TGTGCCAGCAGCCAGGACAGGGTGAACACTGAAGCTTTCTTT.

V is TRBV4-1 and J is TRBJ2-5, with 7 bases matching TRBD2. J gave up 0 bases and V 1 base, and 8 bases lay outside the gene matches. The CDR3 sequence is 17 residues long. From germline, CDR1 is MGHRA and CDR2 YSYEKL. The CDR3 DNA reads TGCGCCAGCAGCCAAGTCGGTCTAGCGGAGTACCAAGAGACCCAGTACTTC. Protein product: CASSQVGLAEYQETQYF.

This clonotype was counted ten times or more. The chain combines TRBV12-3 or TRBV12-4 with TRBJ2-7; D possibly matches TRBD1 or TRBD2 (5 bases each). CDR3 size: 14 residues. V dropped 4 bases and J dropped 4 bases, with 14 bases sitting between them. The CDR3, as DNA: TGTGCCAGCAGTTCCAGGGAGATGGTTTACGAGCAGTACTTC. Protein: CASSSREMVYEQYF.

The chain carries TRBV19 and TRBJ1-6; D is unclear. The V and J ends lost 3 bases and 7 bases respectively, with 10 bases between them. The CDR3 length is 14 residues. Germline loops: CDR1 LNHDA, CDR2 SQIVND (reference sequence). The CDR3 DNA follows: TGTGCCAGTAGTATGGTAAGATCGAATTCACCCCTCCACTTT. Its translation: CASSMVRSNSPLHF. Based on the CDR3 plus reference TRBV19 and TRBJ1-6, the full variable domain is DGGITQSPKYLFRKEGQNVTLSCEQNLNHDAMYWYRQDPGQGLRLIYYSQIVNDFQKGDIAEGYSVSREKKESFPLTVTSAQKNPTAFYLCASSMVRSNSPLHFGNGTRLTVT.

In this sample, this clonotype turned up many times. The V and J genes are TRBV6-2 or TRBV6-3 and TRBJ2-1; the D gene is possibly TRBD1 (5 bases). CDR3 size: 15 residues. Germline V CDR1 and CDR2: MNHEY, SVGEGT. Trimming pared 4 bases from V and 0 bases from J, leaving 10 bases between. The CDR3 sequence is CASSLDTNSYNEQFF. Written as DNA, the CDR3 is TGTGCCAGCAGTTTGGACACCAACTCCTACAATGAGCAGTTCTTC.

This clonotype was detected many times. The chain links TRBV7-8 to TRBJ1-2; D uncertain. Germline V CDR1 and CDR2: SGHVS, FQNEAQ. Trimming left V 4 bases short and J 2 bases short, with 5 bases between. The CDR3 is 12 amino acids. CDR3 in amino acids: CASSSPNYGYTF. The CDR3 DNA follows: TGTGCCAGCAGCTCCCCAAACTATGGCTACACCTTC. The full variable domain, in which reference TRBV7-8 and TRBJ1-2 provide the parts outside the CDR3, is GAGVSQSPRYKVAKRGQDVALRCDPISGHVSLFWYQQALGQGPEFLTYFQNEAQLDKSGLPSDRFFAERPEGSVSTLKIQRTQQEDSAVYLCASSSPNYGYTFGSGTRLTVV.

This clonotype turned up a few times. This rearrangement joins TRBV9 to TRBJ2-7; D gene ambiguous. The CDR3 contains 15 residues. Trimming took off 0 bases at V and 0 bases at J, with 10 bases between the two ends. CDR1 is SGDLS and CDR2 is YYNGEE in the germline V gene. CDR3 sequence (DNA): TGTGCCAGCAGCGTAGATTGGGGAAGCTCCTACGAGCAGTACTTC. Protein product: CASSVDWGSSYEQYF.

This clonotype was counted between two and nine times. The CDR3 DNA follows: TGTGCCAGTAGTCTCGCGGACAGGAAACCTGGCTACACCTTC. It translates to CASSLADRKPGYTF. This chain joins TRBV19 and TRBJ1-2, with 7 bases that match TRBD1. This CDR3 comprises 14 residues. Germline V lookup: CDR1 LNHDA, CDR2 SQIVND (reference sequence). V lost 5 bases to trimming and J lost 7 bases; unmatched junction nucleotides: 10.

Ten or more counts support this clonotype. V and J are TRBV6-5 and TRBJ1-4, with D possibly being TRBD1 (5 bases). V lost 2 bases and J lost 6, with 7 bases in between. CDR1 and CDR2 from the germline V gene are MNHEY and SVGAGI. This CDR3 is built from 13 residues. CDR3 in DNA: TGTGCCAGCAGTTACGGCAGGGATGAAAAACTGTTTTTT. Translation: CASSYGRDEKLFF.

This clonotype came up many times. In DNA form, the CDR3 reads TGTGCCAGCAGTGCCCGGGTTTCAGATACGCAGTATTTT. It is translated as CASSARVSDTQYF. The chain uses TRBV9 and TRBJ2-3; no definite D call. This CDR3 is 13 amino acids long. V was trimmed by 5 bases and J by 4 bases, leaving 11 bases between them. Germline-derived CDR1 and CDR2 are SGDLS and YYNGEE.

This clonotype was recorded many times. In nucleotides, the CDR3 is TGTGCTAGTGGTTTGGGCCAAGGACAGTTTTGGGATACGCAGTATTTT. Protein product: CASGLGQGQFWDTQYF. The rearrangement uses TRBV12-5 and TRBJ2-3, with D possibly TRBD1 on 6 matching bases. This CDR3 is built from 16 residues. Trimming took off 1 base at V and 6 bases at J, with 17 bases between the two ends. CDR1 is LGHNT, CDR2 FRNRAP, per germline.